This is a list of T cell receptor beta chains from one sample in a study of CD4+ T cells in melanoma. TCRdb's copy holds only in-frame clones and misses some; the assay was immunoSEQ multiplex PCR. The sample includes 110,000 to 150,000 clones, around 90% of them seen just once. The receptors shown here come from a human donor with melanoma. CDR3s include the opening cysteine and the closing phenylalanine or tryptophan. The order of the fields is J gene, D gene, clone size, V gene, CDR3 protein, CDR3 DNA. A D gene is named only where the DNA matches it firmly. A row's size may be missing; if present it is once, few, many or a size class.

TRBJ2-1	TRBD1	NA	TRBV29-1	CSVPPGQSYNEQFF	TGCAGCGTTCCCCCGGGACAGTCCTACAATGAGCAGTTCTTC
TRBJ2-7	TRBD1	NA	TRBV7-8	CASTTSPIGTGWDEQYF	TGTGCCAGCACCACTTCCCCGATCGGGACAGGGTGGGACGAGCAGTACTTC
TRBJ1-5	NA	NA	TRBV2	CASSRWDGDQPQHF	TGTGCCAGCAGCCGTTGGGACGGAGATCAGCCCCAGCATTTT
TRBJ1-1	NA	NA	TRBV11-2	CASSLGLGHRRSTEAFF	TGTGCCAGCAGCTTAGGGTTGGGACACCGGAGGTCCACTGAAGCTTTCTTT
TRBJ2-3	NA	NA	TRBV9	CASSVVASTTDTQYF	TGTGCCAGCAGCGTAGTCGCTAGCACCACAGATACGCAGTATTTT
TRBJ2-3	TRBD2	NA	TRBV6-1	CASKLAGVADTQYF	TGTGCCAGCAAACTAGCGGGGGTTGCAGATACGCAGTATTTT
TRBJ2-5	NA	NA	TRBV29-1	CSVAQGEETQYF	TGCAGCGTTGCGCAGGGAGAAGAGACCCAGTACTTC
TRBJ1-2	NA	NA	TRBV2	CASSAYGPGYTF	TGTGCCAGCAGTGCCTACGGTCCCGGCTACACCTTC
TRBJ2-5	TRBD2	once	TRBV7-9	CASSWGVSSGAQETQYF	TGTGCCAGCAGCTGGGGGGTGTCTAGCGGGGCCCAAGAGACCCAGTACTTC
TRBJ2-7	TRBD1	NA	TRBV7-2	CASSGRQGLYYEQYF	TGTGCCAGCAGCGGGCGACAGGGGCTCTACTACGAGCAGTACTTC
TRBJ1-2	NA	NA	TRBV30	CAWNAADPRDYGYTF	TGTGCCTGGAACGCGGCGGATCCCCGGGACTATGGCTACACCTTC
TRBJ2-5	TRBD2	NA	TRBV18	CASSPSGGAYQETQYF	TGTGCCAGCTCACCTAGCGGGGGAGCATACCAAGAGACCCAGTACTTC
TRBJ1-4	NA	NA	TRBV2	CASRGRGRVQGEKLFF	TGTGCCTCCCGGGGGCGAGGGAGGGTTCAGGGGGAAAAACTGTTTTTT
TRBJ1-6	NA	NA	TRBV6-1	CASSEYRVAGSYNSPLHF	TGTGCCAGCAGTGAATATAGGGTTGCGGGCTCCTATAATTCACCCCTCCACTTT
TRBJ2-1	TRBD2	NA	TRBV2	CASSVYSGTTALFF	TGTGCCAGCAGTGTCTACTCCGGGACTACAGCGTTGTTCTTC
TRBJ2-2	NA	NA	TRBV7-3	CASSWGPASGELFF	TGTGCCAGCAGCTGGGGGCCTGCTTCAGGGGAGCTGTTTTTT
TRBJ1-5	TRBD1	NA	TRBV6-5	CASRTGGDQPQHF	TGTGCCAGCAGGACAGGGGGAGATCAGCCCCAGCATTTT
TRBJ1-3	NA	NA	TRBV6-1	CASSETRVGSGNTIYF	TGTGCCAGCAGTGAAACGCGCGTTGGCTCTGGAAACACCATATATTTT